This T cell receptor (beta chain) was profiled in a study of T cell repertoires in cytomegalovirus infection. Study details: Public signatures in TCR beta pointed to CMV infection and matching HLA type. Study-wide findings and caveats: CMV-specific HLA-C-restricted TCR beta clonotypes dominated the ex vivo response. Summed public TCR beta family frequency identified CMV carriers bearing the relevant HLA.

Germline-derived CDR1 and CDR2 are SNHLY and FYNNEI. The CDR3 has 11 residues. V shed 10 bases and J shed 7 bases, with 11 bases lying between them. This clonotype was observed a few times. Its cognate antigen is unknown. TCRdb recomputed calls from the reads with MiXCR, one row per CDR3 protein. This table has about 740,000 distinct CDR3 sequences, less than 40% appearing once. The TCR sequence derives from a human donor in good health (CMV status not recorded). Some clones in this sample may be carry-over from other donors' samples. The chain joins TRBV2 to TRBJ2-1; perhaps TRBD1 as D (6 bases). Sequencing input: PBMCs. The CDR3 DNA is TGTGCCACCGTTACAGGGAATGAGCAGTTCTTC. Translating it yields CATVTGNEQFF.